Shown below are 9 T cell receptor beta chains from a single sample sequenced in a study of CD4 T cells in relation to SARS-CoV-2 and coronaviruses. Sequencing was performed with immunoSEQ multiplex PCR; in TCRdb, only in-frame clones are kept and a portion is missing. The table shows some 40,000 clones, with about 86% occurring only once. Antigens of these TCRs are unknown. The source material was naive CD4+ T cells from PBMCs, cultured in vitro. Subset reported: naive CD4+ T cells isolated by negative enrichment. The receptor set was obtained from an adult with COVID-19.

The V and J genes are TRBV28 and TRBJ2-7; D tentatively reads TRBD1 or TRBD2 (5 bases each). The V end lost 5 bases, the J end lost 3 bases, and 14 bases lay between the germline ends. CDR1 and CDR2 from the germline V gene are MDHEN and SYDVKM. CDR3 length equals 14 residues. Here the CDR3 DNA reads TGTGCCAGCAGTGGGCAGGGACCCTTCTACGAGCAGTACTTC. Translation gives CASSGQGPFYEQYF.

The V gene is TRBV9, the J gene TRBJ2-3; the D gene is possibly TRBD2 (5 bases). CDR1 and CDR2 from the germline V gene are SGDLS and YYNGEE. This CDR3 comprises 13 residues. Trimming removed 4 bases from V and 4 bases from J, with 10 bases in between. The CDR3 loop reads CASSPGGPDTQYF. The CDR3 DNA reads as TGTGCCAGCAGCCCCGGCGGGCCAGATACGCAGTATTTT.

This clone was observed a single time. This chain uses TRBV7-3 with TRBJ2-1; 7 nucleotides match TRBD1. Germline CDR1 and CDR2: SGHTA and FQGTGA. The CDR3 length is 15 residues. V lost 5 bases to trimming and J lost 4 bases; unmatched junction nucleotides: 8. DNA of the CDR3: TGTGCCAGCAGCCCCGAGGGGGCAGGGTACAATGAGCAGTTCTTC. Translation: CASSPEGAGYNEQFF.

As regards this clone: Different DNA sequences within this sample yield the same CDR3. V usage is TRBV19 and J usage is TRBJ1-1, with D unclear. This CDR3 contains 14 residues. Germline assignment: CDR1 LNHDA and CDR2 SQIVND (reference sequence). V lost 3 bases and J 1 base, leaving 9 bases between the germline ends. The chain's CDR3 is CASSILGGNTEAFF. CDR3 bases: TGTGCCAGTAGTATTTTGGGAGGGAACACTGAAGCTTTCTTT. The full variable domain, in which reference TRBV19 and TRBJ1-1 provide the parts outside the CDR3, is DGGITQSPKYLFRKEGQNVTLSCEQNLNHDAMYWYRQDPGQGLRLIYYSQIVNDFQKGDIAEGYSVSREKKESFPLTVTSAQKNPTAFYLCASSILGGNTEAFFGQGTRLTVV.

The chain's CDR3 is CASSFEGSVYEQYF. The CDR3 nucleotides are TGTGCCAGCAGTTTCGAAGGGTCCGTCTACGAGCAGTACTTC. This sequence joins TRBV6-6 and TRBJ2-7; D gene unclear. Between the trimmed V and J ends, which lost 4 bases and 3 bases, there was a span of 13 bases. Per the germline V gene, CDR1 is MNHNY and CDR2 is SVGAGI (reference sequence). The CDR3 is 14 amino acids.

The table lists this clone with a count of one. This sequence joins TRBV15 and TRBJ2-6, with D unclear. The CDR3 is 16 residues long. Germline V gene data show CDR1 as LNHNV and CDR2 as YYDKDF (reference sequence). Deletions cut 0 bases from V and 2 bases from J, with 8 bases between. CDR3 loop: CATSRDRATGANVLTF. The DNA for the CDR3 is TGTGCCACCAGCAGAGATCGGGCTACTGGGGCCAACGTCCTGACTTTC.

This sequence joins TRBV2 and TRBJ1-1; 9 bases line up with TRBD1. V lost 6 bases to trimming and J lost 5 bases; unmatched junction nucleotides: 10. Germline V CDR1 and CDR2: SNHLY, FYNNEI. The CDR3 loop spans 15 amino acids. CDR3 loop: CASRDRTGGDTEAFF. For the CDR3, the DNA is TGTGCCAGCAGAGACCGAACAGGGGGCGATACTGAAGCTTTCTTT.

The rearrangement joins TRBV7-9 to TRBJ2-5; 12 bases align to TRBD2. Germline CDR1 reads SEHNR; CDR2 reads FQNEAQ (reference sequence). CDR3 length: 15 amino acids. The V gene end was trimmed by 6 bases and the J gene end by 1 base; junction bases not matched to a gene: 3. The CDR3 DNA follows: TGTGCCAGCAGTCCGGGACTAGCGGGCCAAGAGACCCAGTACTTC. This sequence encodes CASSPGLAGQETQYF. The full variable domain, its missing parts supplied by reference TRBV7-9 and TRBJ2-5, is DTGVSQNPRHKITKRGQNVTFRCDPISEHNRLYWYRQTLGQGPEFLTYFQNEAQLEKSRLLSDRFSAERPKGSFSTLEIQRTEQGDSAMYLCASSPGLAGQETQYFGPGTRLLVL.

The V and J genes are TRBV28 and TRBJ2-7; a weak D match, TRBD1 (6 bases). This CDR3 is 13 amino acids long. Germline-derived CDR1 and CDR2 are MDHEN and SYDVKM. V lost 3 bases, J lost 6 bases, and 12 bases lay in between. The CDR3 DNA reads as TGTGCCAGCAGTTTTCTCAGGGGATTCGAGCAGTACTTC. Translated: CASSFLRGFEQYF.